This record covers a single T cell receptor (beta chain). Trimming shortened V by 3 bases and J by 4 bases, and 17 bases separated the two germline ends. This CDR3 region has 16 residues. From germline, CDR1 is SGHRS and CDR2 YFSETQ. This specimen belongs to a study of OX40 agonist ivuxolimab in advanced cancers. The data were produced by immunoSEQ multiplex PCR, yet TCRdb's version contains in-frame clones alone and is incomplete. Of approximately 58,000 clones detected, 88% appear once; the ten largest clones hold 0.76%. The material sequenced was CD4+ or CD8+ T cells sorted from blood, taken in a trial of the OX40 agonist ivuxolimab. The chain is built from TRBV5-1 and TRBJ2-1; weak D call: TRBD2 (5 bases). This clonotype was sampled from an adult with an advanced solid tumor such as melanoma, head and neck, liver or kidney cancer. The DNA of the CDR3 is TGCGCCAGCAGCTCGGACGGAGGAGCTTTGTACAATGAGCAGTTCTTC. Its protein product is CASSSDGGALYNEQFF.